This T cell receptor (beta chain) was recovered during a study of cytomegalovirus exposure and HLA in healthy donors. Overall study context: HLA-typed donors were the source of roughly 85 million unique TCRs held in an early data release.

Unmatched junction bases numbered 7, after V lost 6 bases and J lost 7 bases. Germline CDR1 and CDR2: MNHEY and SVGAGI. The CDR3 covers 15 residues. The PCR made use of 60 Vbeta and 13 Jbeta primers. TCRdb keeps only in-frame clones here, not all; method: immunoSEQ multiplex PCR. The table has around 170,000 clones, about four fifths seen once; the top ten hold 2.6%. Study-wide findings and caveats: A later analysis showed HLA-associated TCR beta chains outstripping equally common others in clonal expansion. Some public TCRs appeared in many individuals, while most sequences were rare.

About this clone: What it binds is unknown.

The sample consisted of PBMCs. The receptor's source is a woman between 50 and 59 years old in good health and CMV-seropositive. V and J are TRBV6-5 and TRBJ2-1; 12 bases are shared with TRBD2. The CDR3 protein is CASSLTSGGSNEQFF. CDR3 nucleotide sequence: TGTGCCAGCAGCCTTACTAGCGGGGGGTCTAATGAGCAGTTCTTC.